Given below is one T cell receptor beta chain in context. This clonotype appeared many times. Its recognized antigen is unknown. No base-level quality is on record; no much larger clone is a single base apart. The donors were a few dozen Caucasian individuals from Russia, aged 6 to 90 years, who were systemically healthy. Each donor gave 8 to 10 milliliters of peripheral blood, collected into EDTA-treated Vacutainer tubes. Ficoll-Paque density-gradient centrifugation was used to isolate PBMCs, with at least 6 million per sample. Total RNA, at least 6 micrograms per sample, was extracted from PBMCs with Trizol reagent. Naive CD45RAhigh/CD27high T cell percentages were measured by flow cytometry on a PBMC aliquot from every donor. Library preparation was by 5' RACE. The run used an Illumina HiSeq 2500. A second about 7 to 12 cycle PCR used a sample-barcoded 5' primer and a J-beta primer mix. A template-switch 5' adaptor carrying 12 random nucleotides introduced a unique molecular identifier onto each TCR beta cDNA molecule. Each sample yielded at least 2.5 million CDR3-containing paired-end reads. First-strand cDNA synthesis was performed from all RNA using the Mint cDNA synthesis kit, with priming by a TRBC-specific oligonucleotide. After uracil-DNA glycosylase treatment, a first 18-cycle PCR used universal primers M1SS and BC2_uni_R on all cDNA. The authors' pipeline ran thus. Each sample was normalized by randomly selecting 1 million high-quality reads, each carrying a distinct molecular identifier. Reads with shared molecular identifiers were discarded instead of being binned into consensus sequences. MiTCR, run with a Q25 quality threshold and the strictest error-elimination algorithm, handled CDR3 identification, clonotype clustering and error correction. Lower-bound total TCR beta diversity was estimated with a nonparametric unseen species model using Euler transformation. The raw public data were reprocessed by TCRdb itself: fastp quality trimming at Q25, MiXCR clonotype calling, in-frame beta chains only. Every entry covers one CDR3 protein and lists the most common genes and DNA from its rows. What appears here as the V and J calls and clone size reflects TCRdb's work, not the paper's. The sample has roughly 1.6 million distinct CDR3 sequences on record, roughly 30% of them singletons. The top ten clonotypes cover 11% of the sample.

The data were obtained in a study of blood T cells in healthy people across ages (dated by TCRdb to between 2015 and 2016). With regard to the full study: In model experiments, template switching captured roughly one uniquely barcoded TCR beta cDNA molecule for every two T cells. Two additional independent replicas of 1 million unique cDNA reads from the same blood draw were analyzed for two donors (one aged 18 to 29 and one aged 80 or older). Donors were grouped into four age groups: young (average roughly 16 years), middle-aged (about 40), aged (around 66) and long-lived (about 89). Age-related changes in TCR beta repertoire diversity were measured in the study by deep sequencing normalized with unique cDNA molecular identifiers. Donors of different ages were randomly distributed across sequencing lanes to avoid experimental bias.

Here is what the overall study found, with its caveats: Total diversity estimates from one million sequenced T cells were considered lower bounds and underestimates. The percentage of naive T cells measured by flow cytometry correlated strongly with observed TCR beta diversity. Compared with the aged group, the long-lived group had more naive CD4+ T cells, fewer expanded clones and increased TCR diversity, a pattern suggesting age selection. Donor CMV infection status was unknown, potentially confounding age-related changes in expanded clonotypes. Bulk unsorted PBMC profiling prevented conclusive comparison of naive and antigen-experienced compartments. Observed TCR beta diversity per million T cells fell roughly linearly with age, and a significant reduction was already apparent by age roughly 40.

What was sequenced was blood. The source is a woman in her 30s in good health.

The bases read TGCAGCGTTTTGCCGACGTTTTCGGGTCTCAATGAGCAGTTCTTC. This codes for CSVLPTFSGLNEQFF. The V and J genes are TRBV29-1 and TRBJ2-1; the D gene assignment is ambiguous. Measured from the cysteine to the phenylalanine, the CDR3 is 15 residues long. Only the CDR3 region is kept as DNA, spanning 45 bases read in frame from base 1. As encoded in the germline V gene, CDR1 is SQVTM while CDR2 is ANQGSEA. V is pared back by 5 bases and J by 6 bases, with 20 bases lying between the germline termini.